This T cell receptor (beta chain) was identified in a study of blood T cell repertoires in COVID-19. About the research overall: In each case, the material was cDNA or gDNA derived from T cells, B-cell-depleted T cells, or PBMCs.

Authors' processing steps: From reference gene primer amplification, estimates of nucleated cell counts were derived. Method: immunoSEQ multiplex PCR; TCRdb's copy keeps in-frame clones and lacks some. V and J calls plus clone size are reproduced from that table; the DNA served to infer D and trimming. Of tens of thousands of clones listed, 82% were seen once; the top ten hold 10% to 15%. V was pared by 0 bases and J by 8 bases, with 13 bases between. This CDR3 contains 15 residues. Germline V gene sequence: CDR1 LGHDT, CDR2 YNNKEL (reference sequence). The TCR sequence derives from a human donor in a cohort sampled during active COVID-19. What was sequenced was peripheral blood. The rearrangement joins TRBV3-1 (or the pseudogene TRBV3-2) to TRBJ2-2; D is perhaps TRBD1 (6 bases). CDR3 residues: CASSQDRQGSGELFF. CDR3 in DNA: TGTGCCAGCAGCCAAGATCGGCAGGGGTCGGGGGAGCTGTTTTTT.